This TCR beta chain derives from a study of siplizumab effects on memory and regulatory T cells. Study-wide points: In the presence of siplizumab, alloreactive sequences traceable to unstimulated CD4+ memory cells were significantly reduced. A major contribution to the alloresponse seemed to be made by naive T cells, which seemed more diverse than memory cells.

Assaying covered about 10^5 TCR templates per sample. The table came from immunoSEQ multiplex PCR; TCRdb's copy has only in-frame clones and leaves some out. The sample lists about 80,000 clones, approximately 95% occurring once. There are 17 residues in the CDR3. Germline V gene lookup returns CDR1 SGHTA and CDR2 FQGTGA. Trimming removed 7 bases at V and 4 bases at J, with 26 bases between. Of note for this clone: Its antigen remains unidentified.

Input material: CD8+ T cells sorted from blood. V and J are TRBV7-3 and TRBJ2-7, with D maybe TRBD2 (6 bases). This TCR was sampled from a human donor in good health. As DNA, the CDR3 is TGTGCCAGCAACCGCACCCCTAGCCGGGAGAGAGTTTACGAGCAGTACTTC. It is translated as CASNRTPSRERVYEQYF.